A selection of T cell receptor beta chains follows, all from one sample in a study of blood T cell repertoires in COVID-19. Sequenced by immunoSEQ multiplex PCR; TCRdb stores in-frame clones only, minus some. In the table there are roughly 250,000 clones, approximately 86% of which are singletons. Input material: peripheral blood. These receptors originate from a human donor in a cohort sampled during active COVID-19. Each CDR3 is given with its conserved first and last residue. The D gene is left open where the match is weak. The size of a clone is reported for some rows only, either as once, few or many, or as a class for expanded clones.

D gene: -
J gene: TRBJ2-2
clone size: -
CDR3 length: 14
V gene: TRBV5-1
CDR3 protein: CASSLGQAPGELFF
CDR3 DNA: TGCGCCAGCAGCTTGGGACAGGCTCCCGGGGAGCTGTTTTTT

D gene: -
J gene: TRBJ2-1
clone size: -
CDR3 length: 17
V gene: TRBV24-1
CDR3 protein: CATSDPEPSSSYNEQFF
CDR3 DNA: TGTGCCACCAGTGACCCTGAGCCGTCATCCTCCTACAATGAGCAGTTCTTC

D gene: TRBD1
J gene: TRBJ1-4
clone size: few
CDR3 length: 12
V gene: TRBV12-3/TRBV12-4
CDR3 protein: CASGRGQEKLFF
CDR3 DNA: TGTGCCAGCGGCAGGGGGCAGGAAAAACTGTTTTTT

D gene: -
J gene: TRBJ2-1
clone size: -
CDR3 length: 16
V gene: TRBV6-5
CDR3 protein: CASSYSPGGGYNEQFF
CDR3 DNA: TGTGCCAGCAGTTACTCGCCCGGAGGAGGTTACAATGAGCAGTTCTTC

D gene: -
J gene: TRBJ1-6
clone size: -
CDR3 length: 17
V gene: TRBV19
CDR3 protein: CASSINRDTRDNSPLHF
CDR3 DNA: TGTGCCAGTAGTATTAACCGGGACACTCGTGACAATTCACCCCTCCACTTT

D gene: TRBD1
J gene: TRBJ1-6
clone size: few
CDR3 length: 14
V gene: TRBV14
CDR3 protein: CASSHGTDNSPLHF
CDR3 DNA: TGTGCCAGCAGCCACGGGACAGATAATTCACCCCTCCACTTT

D gene: TRBD2
J gene: TRBJ2-1
clone size: -
CDR3 length: 16
V gene: TRBV19
CDR3 protein: CASSPYSGSAYNEQFF
CDR3 DNA: TGTGCCAGTAGTCCCTATAGCGGGAGCGCCTACAATGAGCAGTTCTTC

D gene: TRBD1
J gene: TRBJ2-5
clone size: -
CDR3 length: 14
V gene: TRBV7-9
CDR3 protein: CAITDPGQSETQYF
CDR3 DNA: TGTGCCATCACTGACCCGGGACAGTCAGAGACCCAGTACTTC

D gene: -
J gene: TRBJ2-7
clone size: -
CDR3 length: 12
V gene: TRBV7-9
CDR3 protein: CASSPGAYEQYF
CDR3 DNA: TGTGCCAGCAGCCCCGGGGCCTACGAGCAGTACTTC

D gene: -
J gene: TRBJ2-3
clone size: once
CDR3 length: 14
V gene: TRBV2
CDR3 protein: CATEGLPKTDTQYF
CDR3 DNA: TGTGCCACCGAGGGTCTCCCAAAAACAGATACGCAGTATTTT

D gene: -
J gene: TRBJ1-4
clone size: few
CDR3 length: 14
V gene: TRBV5-1
CDR3 protein: CASSLTQDNEKLFF
CDR3 DNA: TGCGCCAGCAGCTTGACACAGGATAATGAAAAACTGTTTTTT

D gene: -
J gene: TRBJ1-4
clone size: once
CDR3 length: 14
V gene: TRBV5-1
CDR3 protein: CASSLSGLSEKLFF
CDR3 DNA: TGCGCCAGCAGCTTGTCAGGGTTAAGTGAAAAACTGTTTTTT

D gene: -
J gene: TRBJ2-1
clone size: many
CDR3 length: 15
V gene: TRBV21-1
CDR3 protein: CARRKNGRAYNEQFF
CDR3 DNA: TGTGCCAGGAGGAAGAACGGGAGGGCCTACAATGAGCAGTTCTTC

D gene: -
J gene: TRBJ2-3
clone size: -
CDR3 length: 12
V gene: TRBV5-5
CDR3 protein: CASSLMRDTQYF
CDR3 DNA: TGTGCCAGCAGCTTAATGAGGGATACGCAGTATTTT

D gene: TRBD2
J gene: TRBJ2-1
clone size: -
CDR3 length: 15
V gene: TRBV5-1
CDR3 protein: CASRPAGVPVNEQFF
CDR3 DNA: TGCGCCAGCCGGCCGGCGGGGGTCCCAGTCAATGAGCAGTTCTTC

D gene: -
J gene: TRBJ2-5
clone size: -
CDR3 length: 16
V gene: TRBV2
CDR3 protein: CASSEARLVVAGTQYF
CDR3 DNA: TGTGCCAGCAGTGAAGCGCGGTTGGTCGTGGCTGGGACCCAGTACTTC

D gene: -
J gene: TRBJ2-1
clone size: -
CDR3 length: 15
V gene: TRBV5-8
CDR3 protein: CASSLFPSSYNEQFF
CDR3 DNA: TGTGCCAGCAGCCTGTTTCCTAGCTCCTACAATGAGCAGTTCTTC

D gene: -
J gene: TRBJ1-2
clone size: -
CDR3 length: 15
V gene: TRBV4-1
CDR3 protein: CASSQEWGGSTGYTF
CDR3 DNA: TGCGCCAGCAGCCAAGAGTGGGGAGGCTCGACTGGCTACACCTTC

D gene: TRBD1
J gene: TRBJ2-5
clone size: -
CDR3 length: 14
V gene: TRBV5-1
CDR3 protein: CASSTGVYQETQYF
CDR3 DNA: TGCGCCAGCAGCACAGGGGTGTACCAAGAGACCCAGTACTTC

D gene: TRBD1
J gene: TRBJ2-7
clone size: -
CDR3 length: 13
V gene: TRBV6-5
CDR3 protein: CASTWTGTYEQYF
CDR3 DNA: TGTGCCAGCACCTGGACAGGAACCTACGAGCAGTACTTC

D gene: TRBD1
J gene: TRBJ2-2
clone size: -
CDR3 length: 14
V gene: TRBV10-3
CDR3 protein: CAITQGAVTGELFF
CDR3 DNA: TGTGCCATCACACAGGGGGCAGTCACCGGGGAGCTGTTTTTT

D gene: TRBD1
J gene: TRBJ1-1
clone size: few
CDR3 length: 14
V gene: TRBV18
CDR3 protein: CASSPQGVDTEAFF
CDR3 DNA: TGTGCCAGCTCTCCACAGGGGGTGGACACTGAAGCTTTCTTT

D gene: TRBD2
J gene: TRBJ2-7
clone size: -
CDR3 length: 14
V gene: TRBV5-1
CDR3 protein: CASSELAGEGEQYF
CDR3 DNA: TGCGCCAGCAGCGAACTAGCGGGGGAGGGCGAGCAGTACTTC

D gene: -
J gene: TRBJ1-6
clone size: -
CDR3 length: 16
V gene: TRBV19
CDR3 protein: CASSIAFSSYNSPLHF
CDR3 DNA: TGTGCCAGTAGTATCGCTTTCAGCTCCTATAATTCACCCCTCCACTTT

D gene: -
J gene: TRBJ2-3
clone size: -
CDR3 length: 15
V gene: TRBV27
CDR3 protein: CASRTAGFTGDTQYF
CDR3 DNA: TGTGCCAGCAGAACGGCCGGCTTCACGGGAGATACGCAGTATTTT

D gene: TRBD1
J gene: TRBJ2-1
clone size: once
CDR3 length: 16
V gene: TRBV24-1
CDR3 protein: CATSDPGQGTYNEQFF
CDR3 DNA: TGTGCCACCAGTGACCCGGGACAGGGAACCTACAATGAGCAGTTCTTC

D gene: -
J gene: TRBJ1-6
clone size: -
CDR3 length: 15
V gene: TRBV7-9
CDR3 protein: CASSFEGGYNSPLHF
CDR3 DNA: TGTGCCAGCAGCTTCGAAGGGGGCTATAATTCACCCCTCCACTTT

D gene: -
J gene: TRBJ1-2
clone size: -
CDR3 length: 15
V gene: TRBV15
CDR3 protein: CATSSWLGRNYGYTF
CDR3 DNA: TGTGCCACCAGCAGCTGGCTGGGCAGAAACTATGGCTACACCTTC

D gene: TRBD2
J gene: TRBJ2-1
clone size: -
CDR3 length: 17
V gene: TRBV25-1
CDR3 protein: CASSEELAGGSYNEQFF
CDR3 DNA: TGTGCCAGCAGTGAGGAACTAGCGGGAGGGTCGTACAATGAGCAGTTCTTC

D gene: TRBD1
J gene: TRBJ1-1
clone size: -
CDR3 length: 16
V gene: TRBV5-1
CDR3 protein: CASSWGQGTANTEAFF
CDR3 DNA: TGCGCCAGCAGCTGGGGACAGGGAACAGCGAACACTGAAGCTTTCTTT

D gene: -
J gene: TRBJ2-3
clone size: -
CDR3 length: 15
V gene: TRBV6-2/TRBV6-3
CDR3 protein: CASSYDQGGTDTQYF
CDR3 DNA: TGTGCCAGCAGTTACGACCAGGGCGGCACAGATACGCAGTATTTT

D gene: TRBD2
J gene: TRBJ2-1
clone size: -
CDR3 length: 16
V gene: TRBV27
CDR3 protein: CASSLLPGLAANEQFF
CDR3 DNA: TGTGCCAGCAGTTTACTGCCGGGACTAGCTGCGAATGAGCAGTTCTTC

D gene: -
J gene: TRBJ2-1
clone size: -
CDR3 length: 16
V gene: TRBV7-9
CDR3 protein: CASSLPGGVFDNEQFF
CDR3 DNA: TGTGCCAGCAGCTTACCTGGCGGGGTCTTTGACAATGAGCAGTTCTTC

D gene: TRBD2
J gene: TRBJ2-1
clone size: -
CDR3 length: 16
V gene: TRBV11-3
CDR3 protein: CASSLMGTSGYNEQFF
CDR3 DNA: TGTGCCAGCAGCCTTATGGGAACTAGCGGTTACAATGAGCAGTTCTTC

D gene: TRBD1
J gene: TRBJ1-4
clone size: -
CDR3 length: 16
V gene: TRBV28
CDR3 protein: CASSLLQTGENEKLFF
CDR3 DNA: TGTGCCAGCAGTTTACTCCAGACAGGGGAAAATGAAAAACTGTTTTTT

D gene: TRBD1
J gene: TRBJ2-7
clone size: medium-sized
CDR3 length: 14
V gene: TRBV4-1
CDR3 protein: CASRAIDRGDEQYF
CDR3 DNA: TGCGCCAGCCGAGCCATAGACAGGGGCGACGAGCAGTACTTC

D gene: TRBD1
J gene: TRBJ2-7
clone size: -
CDR3 length: 15
V gene: TRBV3-1/TRBV3-2
CDR3 protein: CASSHSTGGSHEQYF
CDR3 DNA: TGTGCCAGCAGCCATTCGACAGGGGGCTCCCACGAGCAGTACTTC

D gene: TRBD2
J gene: TRBJ2-1
clone size: -
CDR3 length: 16
V gene: TRBV30
CDR3 protein: CAWSGNSGGSYNEQFF
CDR3 DNA: TGTGCCTGGAGTGGGAATAGCGGGGGCTCCTACAATGAGCAGTTCTTC

D gene: TRBD2
J gene: TRBJ2-3
clone size: once
CDR3 length: 15
V gene: TRBV7-6
CDR3 protein: CASSLAASGSGTQYF
CDR3 DNA: TGTGCCAGCAGCTTAGCGGCTAGCGGGAGTGGCACGCAGTATTTT

D gene: -
J gene: TRBJ1-2
clone size: once
CDR3 length: 13
V gene: TRBV28
CDR3 protein: CASLHPITYGYTF
CDR3 DNA: TGTGCCAGCCTCCATCCTATCACCTATGGCTACACCTTC

D gene: TRBD2
J gene: TRBJ2-1
clone size: once
CDR3 length: 17
V gene: TRBV5-4
CDR3 protein: CASSSTSGGKVYNEQFF
CDR3 DNA: TGTGCCAGCAGCTCAACTAGCGGGGGGAAAGTCTACAATGAGCAGTTCTTC

D gene: TRBD1
J gene: TRBJ1-1
clone size: -
CDR3 length: 13
V gene: TRBV10-3
CDR3 protein: CAISGTGRSDAFF
CDR3 DNA: TGTGCCATCTCCGGGACAGGGAGGTCAGATGCTTTCTTT

D gene: -
J gene: TRBJ1-5
clone size: -
CDR3 length: 14
V gene: TRBV5-6
CDR3 protein: CASSLLGAGQPQHF
CDR3 DNA: TGTGCCAGCAGCTTGTTAGGGGCAGGGCAGCCCCAGCATTTT

D gene: -
J gene: TRBJ2-1
clone size: -
CDR3 length: 12
V gene: TRBV30
CDR3 protein: CAWSVSRGEQFF
CDR3 DNA: TGTGCCTGGAGTGTATCCAGGGGTGAGCAGTTCTTC

D gene: -
J gene: TRBJ1-2
clone size: -
CDR3 length: 14
V gene: TRBV7-2
CDR3 protein: CASSALQDEHGYTF
CDR3 DNA: TGTGCCAGCAGCGCCTTACAAGATGAACATGGCTACACCTTC

D gene: TRBD1
J gene: TRBJ2-5
clone size: -
CDR3 length: 15
V gene: TRBV5-1
CDR3 protein: CASRLTGTGLETQYF
CDR3 DNA: TGCGCCAGCAGACTCACCGGGACAGGGTTGGAGACCCAGTACTTC

D gene: TRBD1
J gene: TRBJ1-2
clone size: -
CDR3 length: 12
V gene: TRBV3-1/TRBV3-2
CDR3 protein: CASRQGYYGYTF
CDR3 DNA: TGTGCCAGCAGACAGGGGTACTATGGCTACACCTTC

D gene: -
J gene: TRBJ2-5
clone size: -
CDR3 length: 18
V gene: TRBV7-2
CDR3 protein: CASSLGGGGGALQETQYF
CDR3 DNA: TGTGCCAGCAGCTTAGGAGGAGGTGGGGGGGCGCTCCAAGAGACCCAGTACTTC

D gene: TRBD2
J gene: TRBJ2-1
clone size: -
CDR3 length: 19
V gene: TRBV27
CDR3 protein: CASSLSTATSGRNYNEQFF
CDR3 DNA: TGTGCCAGCAGTTTATCGACGGCAACTAGCGGGAGGAATTACAATGAGCAGTTCTTC

D gene: TRBD1
J gene: TRBJ2-1
clone size: -
CDR3 length: 16
V gene: TRBV10-3
CDR3 protein: CATRTGGSGVGNEQFF
CDR3 DNA: TGTGCCACCAGGACAGGGGGCTCCGGGGTCGGCAATGAGCAGTTCTTC

D gene: TRBD1
J gene: TRBJ2-5
clone size: -
CDR3 length: 15
V gene: TRBV7-3
CDR3 protein: CASSFGTGGIETQYF
CDR3 DNA: TGTGCCAGCAGCTTCGGGACAGGGGGTATAGAGACCCAGTACTTC

D gene: -
J gene: TRBJ2-7
clone size: -
CDR3 length: 14
V gene: TRBV9
CDR3 protein: CASSAQLQGYEQYF
CDR3 DNA: TGTGCCAGCAGCGCCCAATTACAGGGCTACGAGCAGTACTTC

D gene: -
J gene: TRBJ1-1
clone size: -
CDR3 length: 16
V gene: TRBV3-1/TRBV3-2
CDR3 protein: CASSHRGRAANTEAFF
CDR3 DNA: TGTGCCAGCAGCCACCGAGGGAGGGCGGCGAACACTGAAGCTTTCTTT